The rows below give T cell receptor beta chains drawn from one sample of a study of T cell responses to AZD1222 COVID-19 vaccine. Repertoires were generated with immunoSEQ multiplex PCR, while TCRdb's copy carries only in-frame clones and drops some. The data hold more than 150,000 clones, with almost 90% observed a single time. Sequencing was performed on peripheral blood, taken on day 0 of AZD1222 vaccination. These TCRs come from an adult in good health. Each CDR3 is given with its conserved first and last residue. D genes are given only for firm matches. A row's size may be missing; if present it is once, few, many or a size class.

j_call clone_size d_call v_call cdr3_nt cdr3_aa
TRBJ1-5 . . TRBV6-5 TGTGCCAGCAGTTACTCGAGTGCCATTAGCAATCAGCCCCAGCATTTT CASSYSSAISNQPQHF
TRBJ2-4 . . TRBV2 TGTGCCGGACGAGGGTTAGCCAAAAACATTCAGTACTTC CAGRGLAKNIQYF
TRBJ2-7 once TRBD1 TRBV7-3 TGTGCCAGCAGCTTAAGTGCGGACAGGGGATACGAGCAGTACTTC CASSLSADRGYEQYF
TRBJ2-7 . . TRBV20-1 TGCAGTGCGCCAGGGGTCTACGAGCAGTACTTC CSAPGVYEQYF
TRBJ2-1 . . TRBV5-5 TGTGCCAGCAGCTTGGCTGCGTCGGGCTCCTACAATGAGCAGTTCTTC CASSLAASGSYNEQFF
TRBJ1-6 . . TRBV9 TGTGCCAGCAGCGTAGGAGCCGATTCACCCCTCCACTTT CASSVGADSPLHF
TRBJ2-1 . TRBD2 TRBV10-3 TGTGCCATTAAGGGAGCTAGCGGGGGTCACCCCCCCTCCTACAATGAGCAGTTCTTC CAIKGASGGHPPSYNEQFF
TRBJ1-6 . . TRBV28 TGTGCCAGCACCCCCCCCTCGGAGGGTAATTCACCCCTCCACTTT CASTPPSEGNSPLHF
TRBJ1-6 . . TRBV7-9 TGTGCCAGCAGCCCCCCAGGGGATTCGAATTCACCCCTCCACTTT CASSPPGDSNSPLHF
TRBJ2-5 . . TRBV4-3 TGCGCCAGCAGCCAAGATTCCAGCCAAGAGACCCAGTACTTC CASSQDSSQETQYF
TRBJ1-1 . . TRBV10-3 TGTGCCATCAGTGCCGGGACAAGTTACACTGAAGCTTTCTTT CAISAGTSYTEAFF
TRBJ2-1 . . TRBV9 TGTGCCAGCAGCGCAGACCTACCTTCCTACAATGAGCAGTTCTTC CASSADLPSYNEQFF
TRBJ2-7 . . TRBV4-1 TGCGCCAGCAGCCCAAGAGGGTTAGAGCCCTCTTTCGAGCAGTACTTC CASSPRGLEPSFEQYF
TRBJ2-2 . . TRBV13 TGTGCCAGCAGCGGATCCCGGGGAGGGGAGCTGTTTTTT CASSGSRGGELFF
TRBJ2-2 . . TRBV12-5 TGTGCTAGTGGTTTCATAGGGGGGATAGACACCGGGGAGCTGTTTTTT CASGFIGGIDTGELFF
TRBJ1-2 once . TRBV9 TGTGCCAGCAGCGTAGCTGATGCGACCTACTATGGCTACACCTTC CASSVADATYYGYTF
TRBJ2-3 . TRBD1 TRBV9 TGTGCCAGCAGAGGTGAGGGACAGCACACAGATACGCAGTATTTT CASRGEGQHTDTQYF
TRBJ2-2 . TRBD1 TRBV4-3 TGCGCCAGCAGCCAAGAAGGCAGGGGGCACGGGGAGCTGTTTTTT CASSQEGRGHGELFF
TRBJ1-6 . . TRBV7-8 TGTGCCAGCAGCCCTCGGGCACCTACCAGGAGCTCCTATAATTCACCCCTCCACTTT CASSPRAPTRSSYNSPLHF
TRBJ2-2 . . TRBV28 TGTGCCAGCAGTGCGACGGTCGGGGAGCTGTTTTTT CASSATVGELFF
TRBJ2-4 . . TRBV28 TGTGCCAGTTCCAGGGGAATAGCCAAAAACATTCAGTACTTC CASSRGIAKNIQYF
TRBJ2-7 once TRBD1 TRBV4-1 TGCGCCAGTGCCGGGACAGGGGAACCCTACGAGCAGTACTTC CASAGTGEPYEQYF
TRBJ2-7 . . TRBV19 TGTGCCAGTAGTGACCGGGACGCCTACGAGCAGTACTTC CASSDRDAYEQYF
TRBJ1-6 . . TRBV5-4 TGTGCCAGCAGCTTGGGGGGGGATTCACCCCTCCACTTT CASSLGGDSPLHF
TRBJ2-1 . . TRBV7-8 TGTGCCACCAAGGACCCCGGCGGGTGGGGCAATGAGCAGTTCTTC CATKDPGGWGNEQFF
TRBJ2-5 . TRBD1 TRBV27 TGTGCCAGCAGTTTTGAGGGGGCTTGGCAAGAGACCCAGTACTTC CASSFEGAWQETQYF
TRBJ2-7 . . TRBV27 TGTGCCAGCAGTTTCTCGAGCTCCTACGAGCAGTACTTC CASSFSSSYEQYF
TRBJ2-2 . TRBD2 TRBV7-3 TGTGCCAGCAGCCCTGCGAGCGGGAGTCGGACCGGGGAGCTGTTTTTT CASSPASGSRTGELFF
TRBJ1-2 . TRBD1 TRBV3-1/TRBV3-2 TGTGCCAGCAGCCAAGAACTGGGGACAGCCTATGGCTACACCTTC CASSQELGTAYGYTF
TRBJ2-2 . . TRBV18 TGTGCCAGCTCACCACCGGGGGCCCCTAACACCGGGGAGCTGTTTTTT CASSPPGAPNTGELFF
TRBJ2-7 . TRBD2 TRBV7-2 TGTGCCAGCAGCCCCGGGGGGGCGAGGGAGCAGTACTTC CASSPGGAREQYF
TRBJ1-1 . . TRBV5-1 TGCGCCAGCAGCTTGGAACGGGTACGCACTGAAGCTTTCTTT CASSLERVRTEAFF
TRBJ2-4 . . TRBV7-2 TGTGCCAGCAGCCCTTTGAACATTCAGTACTTC CASSPLNIQYF
TRBJ2-7 . . TRBV28 TGTGCCAGCAGTTTGCCGGCCCTATTGGTCGAGCAGTACTTC CASSLPALLVEQYF
TRBJ2-5 . . TRBV6-5 TGTGCCAGCAGCGAGGGCGGGACCCAGTACTTC CASSEGGTQYF
TRBJ1-1 . . TRBV5-4 TGTGCCAGCAGCGCCGTTCGGGGGGCCTTGAGTCATACTGAAGCTTTCTTT CASSAVRGALSHTEAFF
TRBJ2-3 . TRBD2 TRBV9 TGTGCCAGCAGCGAGGCCTCTGGTGCGGGGGGCCCCACAGATACGCAGTATTTT CASSEASGAGGPTDTQYF
TRBJ1-3 . . TRBV19 TGTGCCAGTAGTTTCGCGATCGGAAACACCATATATTTT CASSFAIGNTIYF
TRBJ2-5 . TRBD2 TRBV9 TGTGCCAGCAGTATAGCGGGAGGGGGGGAGACCCAGTACTTC CASSIAGGGETQYF
TRBJ1-3 . . TRBV9 TGTGCCAGCAGCGGGACAGCGGGAAACACCATATATTTT CASSGTAGNTIYF
TRBJ1-6 . . TRBV7-8 TGTGCCAGCAGTTCCCCCCCGAATTCACCCCTCCACTTT CASSSPPNSPLHF
TRBJ2-7 . TRBD2 TRBV28 TGTGCCAGCAGTTCCCGGACTAGCGGGAGTCTCGACGAGCAGTACTTC CASSSRTSGSLDEQYF
TRBJ2-1 . . TRBV6-1 TGTGCCAGCAGTGAATGGGCAGGAAGCTCCTACAATGAGCAGTTCTTC CASSEWAGSSYNEQFF
TRBJ2-1 . . TRBV5-8 TGTGCCAGCAGCTCCTGGACGGGAAGCTCCTACAATGAGCAGTTCTTC CASSSWTGSSYNEQFF
TRBJ2-1 . TRBD2 TRBV7-8 TGTGCCAGCAGTACAGGACTAGCGGGAGGGAATGAGCAGTTCTTC CASSTGLAGGNEQFF
TRBJ2-3 . TRBD2 TRBV7-9 TGTGCCAGCAGCTTTCCCGCGGGGGGCACAGATACGCAGTATTTT CASSFPAGGTDTQYF
TRBJ1-5 once TRBD1 TRBV11-2 TGTGCCAGCAGCCAGGGGACAGATTTCAATCAGCCCCAGCATTTT CASSQGTDFNQPQHF
TRBJ2-6 . . TRBV7-9 TGTGCCAGCAGCCGCCACAGGGTCTCTGGGGCCAACGTCCTGACTTTC CASSRHRVSGANVLTF